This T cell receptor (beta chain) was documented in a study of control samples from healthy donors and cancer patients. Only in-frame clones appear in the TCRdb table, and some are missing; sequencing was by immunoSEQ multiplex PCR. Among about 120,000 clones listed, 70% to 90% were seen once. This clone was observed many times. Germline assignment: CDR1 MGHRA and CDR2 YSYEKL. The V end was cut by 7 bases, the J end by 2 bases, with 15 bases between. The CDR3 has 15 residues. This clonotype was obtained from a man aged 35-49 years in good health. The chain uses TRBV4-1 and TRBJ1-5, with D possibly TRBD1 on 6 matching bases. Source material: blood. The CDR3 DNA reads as TGCGCCAGCAAGACAGGTCCTTGGGGCAATCAGCCCCAGCATTTT. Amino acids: CASKTGPWGNQPQHF.